The next 22 T cell receptor beta chains were all read from a single sample in a study of blood T cell repertoires in COVID-19. Sequencing was performed with immunoSEQ multiplex PCR; in TCRdb, only in-frame clones are kept and a portion is missing. The sample includes 130,000 or so clones, about 84% seen only once; the top ten take more than 10%. The sample taken for sequencing was peripheral blood. The receptors here all came from a woman aged 60-75 years with acute or convalescent COVID-19.

This chain links TRBV2 with TRBJ1-4, with 8 nucleotides matching TRBD1. Germline V gene sequence: CDR1 SNHLY, CDR2 FYNNEI. V was pared by 10 bases and J by 8 bases, with 9 bases of the junction left unmatched. The CDR3 is 13 residues long. The CDR3, as DNA: TGTGCCACCTTGTCCCGGGACAGGGAAAAACTGTTTTTT. Protein sequence: CATLSRDREKLFF. The complete variable domain, with remaining parts taken from reference TRBV2 and TRBJ1-4, reads EPEVTQTPSHQVTQMGQEVILRCVPISNHLYFYWYRQILGQKVEFLVSFYNNEISEKSEIFDDQFSVERPDGSNFTLKIRSTKLEDSAMYFCATLSRDREKLFFGSGTQLSVL.

The chain couples TRBV12-5 to TRBJ1-4; D might be TRBD1 (5 bases). This CDR3 spans 17 amino acids. Germline V gene data show CDR1 as LGHNT and CDR2 as FRNRAP. Trimming removed 0 bases from V and 10 bases from J, with 21 bases in between. CDR3 nucleotides: TGTGCTAGTGGTTTGGTAGGCCAGCCCCGGGAGGGGCCAAAACTGTTTTTT. Translating gives CASGLVGQPREGPKLFF.

This clone was seen a single time. This chain links TRBV9 with TRBJ1-6, with 11 bases fitting TRBD1. From germline, CDR1 is SGDLS and CDR2 YYNGEE. The trim removed 4 bases at V and 10 bases at J, leaving 7 bases unmatched. This CDR3 region has 15 residues. CDR3 sequence: CASSPGTGGISPLHF. CDR3 DNA sequence: TGTGCCAGCAGCCCCGGGACAGGGGGAATCTCACCCCTCCACTTT.

The gene calls are TRBV24-1 and TRBJ1-5, with 7 positions matching TRBD1. This CDR3 has 14 amino acids. CDR1 and CDR2 from the germline V gene are KGHDR and SFDVKD. V gave up 9 bases and J gave up 2 bases; unmatched junction bases: 6. The CDR3 nucleotides read TGTGCCACCTCGACAGGGTCCCGCAATCAGCCCCAGCATTTT. Translation gives CATSTGSRNQPQHF.

This CDR3 is CATSALGLAGEWSYNEQFF. CDR3 sequence (DNA): TGTGCCACCAGTGCCCTGGGACTAGCGGGGGAGTGGTCCTACAATGAGCAGTTCTTC. The gene calls are TRBV24-1 and TRBJ2-1; the match to TRBD2 covers 14 bases. The CDR3 has 19 amino acids. The V gene's germline CDR1 is KGHDR and CDR2 SFDVKD. With 5 bases clipped from V and 1 base from J, the junction kept 9 bases outside the gene matches.

The rearrangement uses TRBV7-2 and TRBJ2-1; 9 nucleotides agree with TRBD1. From germline, CDR1 is SGHTA and CDR2 FQGNSA. CDR3 size: 16 residues. Germline trimming cut 0 bases from V and 9 bases from J; bases unmatched to any gene: 9. The CDR3 loop is CASSLAQGQGEAEQFF. CDR3 DNA: TGTGCCAGCAGCTTAGCACAGGGACAGGGAGAGGCTGAGCAGTTCTTC. Using reference TRBV7-2 and TRBJ2-1 for the parts outside the CDR3, the full variable domain is GAGVSQSPSNKVTEKGKDVELRCDPISGHTALYWYRQSLGQGLEFLIYFQGNSAPDKSGLPSDRFSAERTGGSVSTLTIQRTQQEDSAVYLCASSLAQGQGEAEQFFGPGTRLTVL.

The chain links TRBV28 to TRBJ1-1; D perhaps matches TRBD1 (6 bases). This CDR3 is 15 amino acids long. Germline values: CDR1 MDHEN, CDR2 SYDVKM. Trimming left V 7 bases short and J 1 base short, with 16 bases between. In nucleotides, the CDR3 is TGTGCCAGCAACGCACCCCTAGGGGGGAACACTGAAGCTTTCTTT. Translating gives CASNAPLGGNTEAFF.

The chain uses TRBV15 and TRBJ2-1; tentatively, D is TRBD1 (6 bases). CDR1 and CDR2 from the germline V gene are LNHNV and YYDKDF (reference sequence). The V and J ends lost 1 base and 9 bases respectively, with 13 bases between them. CDR3 length: 14 amino acids. This chain's CDR3 is CATSRGGDMAEQFF. Here the CDR3 DNA reads TGTGCCACCAGCAGAGGTGGGGACATGGCTGAGCAGTTCTTC. Full variable domain (remainder filled in from reference TRBV15 and TRBJ2-1): DAMVIQNPRYQVTQFGKPVTLSCSQTLNHNVMYWYQQKSSQAPKLLFHYYDKDFNNEADTPDNFQSRRPNTSFCFLDIRSPGLGDTAMYLCATSRGGDMAEQFFGPGTRLTVL.

V usage is TRBV5-1 and J usage is TRBJ1-2, with TRBD1 matching 8 bases. Losses at the gene ends were 7 bases for V and 7 bases for J; bases not matched to a gene: 15. This CDR3 contains 15 residues. Germline V CDR1 and CDR2: SGHRS, YFSETQ. The CDR3 sequence is CASHLGGQGAFGYTF. The CDR3 DNA reads TGCGCCAGCCACCTTGGAGGGCAGGGGGCATTTGGCTACACCTTC.

This clone was counted between two and nine times. V and J are TRBV5-1 and TRBJ1-1; no reliable D call. Germline V gene data show CDR1 as SGHRS and CDR2 as YFSETQ. V lost 0 bases, J lost 0 bases, and 6 bases lay in between. This CDR3 is built from 14 residues. CDR3 DNA: TGCGCCAGCAGCTTGGCCCCAGTGAACACTGAAGCTTTCTTT. Translated: CASSLAPVNTEAFF.

This sequence joins TRBV19 and TRBJ2-2; 8 bases agree with TRBD1. V lost 7 bases and J lost 2; bases outside the gene matches: 9. In germline, CDR1 is LNHDA, CDR2 SQIVND (reference sequence). The CDR3 spans 16 residues. The CDR3 reads CASIPGTGTNTGELFF. The DNA of the CDR3 is TGTGCCAGTATCCCGGGGACAGGAACAAACACCGGGGAGCTGTTTTTT.

The chain uses TRBV5-1 and TRBJ2-6; 8 nucleotides line up with TRBD1. V shed 1 base, J shed 4 bases, and the junction held 4 bases outside the gene matches. The CDR3 length is 16 residues. Looked up from germline, CDR1 is SGHRS and CDR2 is YFSETQ. Here the CDR3 DNA reads TGCGCCAGCAGCTTGACAGGGGGTTCCGGGGCCAACGTCCTGACTTTC. Amino acid sequence: CASSLTGGSGANVLTF.

This chain uses TRBV2 with TRBJ1-6; the D gene is possibly TRBD1 (5 bases). V shed 6 bases and J shed 8 bases, with 11 bases lying between them. Germline CDR1 is SNHLY and CDR2 is FYNNEI. This CDR3 has 13 amino acids. The DNA for the CDR3 is TGTGCCAGCAGGTCCGACAGCCATTCACCCCTCCACTTT. Its protein is CASRSDSHSPLHF.

V gene TRBV12-3 or TRBV12-4 combines with J gene TRBJ2-1, with TRBD1 matching 8 bases. V shed 6 bases and J 12 bases; nucleotides not matched to a gene: 10. CDR3 length: 13 residues. Here the CDR3 DNA reads TGTGCCAGCAGCCGTGTACAGGGGGAAGTGCAGTTCTTC. This gives the protein CASSRVQGEVQFF.

The chain uses TRBV7-7 and TRBJ2-5, with 10 bases aligning to TRBD2. CDR1 and CDR2 (germline): SSHAT, FNYEAQ (reference sequence). With V trimmed by 1 base and J by 1 base, 6 bases remained unmatched. The CDR3 length is 17 residues. CDR3 DNA sequence: TGTGCCAGCAGCTTAGGGCTAGCGGGGGCCTTCCAAGAGACCCAGTACTTC. Translating gives CASSLGLAGAFQETQYF.

This clone was counted only a few times. This chain uses TRBV27 with TRBJ1-1, with TRBD1 matching over 9 bases. Germline V gene lookup returns CDR1 MNHEY and CDR2 SMNVEV (reference sequence). Trimming removed 6 bases from V and 11 bases from J; junction bases left unmatched: 19. CDR3 length equals 16 residues. CDR3: CASSRPSTGGSWEAFF. CDR3 bases: TGTGCCAGCAGCCGCCCTTCGACAGGGGGAAGTTGGGAGGCTTTCTTT.

Notes on this clone: Other DNA sequences in the sample encode the same CDR3. V is TRBV6-5 and J is TRBJ2-7; 7 nucleotides agree with TRBD1. CDR1 and CDR2 (germline): MNHEY, SVGAGI. This CDR3 region has 13 residues. Trimming at V came to 6 bases and at J to 2 bases, leaving 4 bases not matched to a gene. The CDR3 sequence: CASSRDRAYEQYF. CDR3 sequence (DNA): TGTGCCAGCAGCCGGGACAGAGCCTACGAGCAGTACTTC.

About this clone itself: The sample holds other DNA sequences that translate to the same CDR3. The gene calls are TRBV12-3 or TRBV12-4 and TRBJ1-2; 7 positions agree with TRBD1. J lost 4 bases, V lost 3 bases, and 2 bases had no gene match. This CDR3 contains 13 residues. The CDR3 loop reads CASSLAGGYGYTF. CDR3 sequence (DNA): TGTGCCAGCAGTTTGGCAGGGGGCTATGGCTACACCTTC.

This clone was picked up one time. The chain combines TRBV18 with TRBJ2-2; no definite D call. This CDR3 is 14 amino acids long. V shed 3 bases and J shed 7 bases, with 12 bases lying between them. CDR1 is KGHSH and CDR2 is LQKENI in the germline V gene. The CDR3 sequence is CASSPSRSGGELFF. The CDR3 DNA reads as TGTGCCAGCTCACCCTCAAGATCCGGCGGGGAGCTGTTTTTT. Supplemented by reference TRBV18 and TRBJ2-2, the full variable domain reads NAGVMQNPRHLVRRRGQEARLRCSPMKGHSHVYWYRQLPEEGLKFMVYLQKENIIDESGMPKERFSAEFPKEGPSILRIQQVVRGDSAAYFCASSPSRSGGELFFGEGSRLTVL.

V is TRBV19 and J is TRBJ2-5; TRBD1 aligns across 8 bases. Germline loops: CDR1 LNHDA, CDR2 SQIVND (reference sequence). V gave up 5 bases and J gave up 4 bases; unmatched junction bases: 9. The CDR3 sequence is 15 residues long. The CDR3 region has the DNA TGTGCCAGTAGTCCACCCAGGACAGGGAGAGAGACCCAGTACTTC. It translates to CASSPPRTGRETQYF. The variable domain in full, completed from reference TRBV19 and TRBJ2-5, reads DGGITQSPKYLFRKEGQNVTLSCEQNLNHDAMYWYRQDPGQGLRLIYYSQIVNDFQKGDIAEGYSVSREKKESFPLTVTSAQKNPTAFYLCASSPPRTGRETQYFGPGTRLLVL.

V usage is TRBV7-3 and J usage is TRBJ2-1, with D possibly TRBD1 on 5 matching bases. CDR3 length equals 13 residues. V was pared by 5 bases and J by 11 bases, with 16 bases between. CDR1 and CDR2 from the germline V gene are SGHTA and FQGTGA. The CDR3 DNA follows: TGTGCCAGCAGCCCTTCTGGGGCTGGCAAGCAGTTCTTC. As protein: CASSPSGAGKQFF.

The J gene is TRBJ1-5, the V gene TRBV12-5, with 8 positions matching TRBD1. With V trimmed by 2 bases and J by 7 bases, 7 bases remained unmatched. Germline values: CDR1 LGHNT, CDR2 FRNRAP. The CDR3 contains 15 residues. The CDR3 DNA reads as TGTGCTAGTGGTTTGTTTCAGGGGGCTAAGCAGCCCCAGCATTTT. Its protein product is CASGLFQGAKQPQHF.